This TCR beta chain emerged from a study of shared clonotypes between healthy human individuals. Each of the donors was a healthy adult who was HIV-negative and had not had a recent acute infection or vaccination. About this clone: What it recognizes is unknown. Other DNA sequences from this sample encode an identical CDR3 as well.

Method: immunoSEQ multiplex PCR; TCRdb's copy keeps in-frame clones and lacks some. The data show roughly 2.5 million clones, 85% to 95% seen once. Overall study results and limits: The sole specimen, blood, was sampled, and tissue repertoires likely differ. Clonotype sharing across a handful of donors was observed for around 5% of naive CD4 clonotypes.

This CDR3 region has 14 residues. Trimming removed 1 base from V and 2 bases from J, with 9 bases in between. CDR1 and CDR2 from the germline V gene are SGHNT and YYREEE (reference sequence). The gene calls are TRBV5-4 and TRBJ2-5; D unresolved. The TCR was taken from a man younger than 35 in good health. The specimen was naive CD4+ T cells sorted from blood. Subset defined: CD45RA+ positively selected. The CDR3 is CASSLKAAQETQYF. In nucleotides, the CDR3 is TGTGCCAGCAGCTTGAAGGCGGCTCAAGAGACCCAGTACTTC.